The 26 T cell receptor beta chains listed next were all sequenced from one sample in a study of STAT5B mutations in CD4+ large granular lymphocyte leukemia. Sequencing was performed with immunoSEQ multiplex PCR; in TCRdb, only in-frame clones are kept and a portion is missing. The data contain about 35,000 clones, more than 80% of them singletons. Sequencing was performed on CD4+ T cells from blood buffy coats. All receptors come from a human donor in good health.

V gene TRBV7-9 combines with J gene TRBJ2-1; D is perhaps TRBD1 (6 bases). V was clipped by 1 base and J by 0 bases, with 10 bases between them. The CDR3 is 16 residues long. Germline V gene data show CDR1 as SEHNR and CDR2 as FQNEAQ (reference sequence). The DNA for the CDR3 is TGTGCCAGCAGCTTAGTAGGGGGAAGCTCCTACAATGAGCAGTTCTTC. As protein: CASSLVGGSSYNEQFF.

V gene TRBV5-4 combines with J gene TRBJ2-3; no definite D call. V gave up 0 bases and J gave up 0 bases, with 5 bases separating them. The CDR3 has 14 residues. CDR1 is SGHNT, CDR2 YYREEE, per germline (reference sequence). CDR3 coding DNA: TGTGCCAGCAGCTTGGGGATAAGCACAGATACGCAGTATTTT. Amino acid sequence: CASSLGISTDTQYF.

This rearrangement joins TRBV4-2 to TRBJ2-1; D uncertain. CDR3 size: 12 residues. V gave up 3 bases and J gave up 10 bases, with 10 bases separating them. Germline CDR1 reads LGHNA; CDR2 reads YNFKEQ. CDR3 coding DNA: TGTGCCAGCAGCCAGGCTGTGACGGAGCAGTTCTTC. It is translated as CASSQAVTEQFF.

This rearrangement joins TRBV7-3 to TRBJ2-2; D call uncertain. The CDR3 spans 14 residues. The V gene's germline CDR1 is SGHTA and CDR2 FQGTGA. V dropped 2 bases and J dropped 2 bases, with 6 bases sitting between them. CDR3 loop: CASSLGHNTGELFF. The CDR3 coding sequence is TGTGCCAGCAGCTTAGGGCACAACACCGGGGAGCTGTTTTTT.

This clone was counted a few times. The rearrangement uses TRBV27 and TRBJ1-1; tentatively, D is TRBD1 (6 bases). The CDR3 spans 16 residues. V gave up 6 bases and J gave up 0 bases, with 17 bases separating them. Germline V gene sequence: CDR1 MNHEY, CDR2 SMNVEV (reference sequence). The chain's CDR3 is CASSFSGAGVNTEAFF. The CDR3 DNA reads TGTGCCAGCAGCTTTAGCGGAGCAGGGGTGAACACTGAAGCTTTCTTT.

V is TRBV20-1 and J is TRBJ2-3; D is ambiguous. CDR1 and CDR2 (germline): DFQATT, SNEGSKA (reference sequence). The CDR3 covers 11 residues. CDR3 residues: CSLEGTDTQYF. In DNA, the CDR3 is TGCAGCCTCGAAGGTACCGATACGCAGTATTTT.

J is TRBJ2-2 and V is TRBV14; D is possibly TRBD2 (5 bases). Germline CDR1 SGHDN, CDR2 FVKESK. Between the trimmed V and J ends, which lost 0 bases and 7 bases, there was a span of 9 bases. The CDR3 spans 14 residues. The DNA of the CDR3 is TGTGCCAGCAGCCAAGATATCGGAGGCGGGGAGCTGTTTTTT. Its protein is CASSQDIGGGELFF.

The J gene is TRBJ2-7, the V gene TRBV10-2; D perhaps matches TRBD1 (5 bases). V dropped 4 bases and J dropped 2 bases, with 15 bases sitting between them. The CDR3 sequence is 15 residues long. Per germline, CDR1 WSHSY and CDR2 SAAADI. The CDR3 loop reads CASSGLSGYPYEQYF. Here the CDR3 DNA reads TGCGCCAGCAGTGGATTGTCAGGGTACCCCTACGAGCAGTACTTC.

V is TRBV28 and J is TRBJ1-3, with D uncertain. The V gene lost 7 bases and the J gene lost 4 bases, with 14 bases spanning the gap. This CDR3 comprises 14 residues. Germline-derived CDR1 and CDR2 are MDHEN and SYDVKM. CDR3: CASKAVLEGNTIYF. The CDR3 DNA sequence: TGTGCCAGCAAGGCAGTGCTGGAGGGAAACACCATATATTTT.

This chain links TRBV28 with TRBJ2-3; D is uncertain. V gave up 5 bases and J gave up 4 bases, with 7 bases separating them. The V gene's germline CDR1 is MDHEN and CDR2 SYDVKM. The CDR3 extends over 12 amino acids. The CDR3 region is CASSREADTQYF. The CDR3 region has the DNA TGTGCCAGCAGTAGAGAGGCAGATACGCAGTATTTT.

J is TRBJ1-1 and V is TRBV15; D uncertain. This CDR3 has 13 residues. Trimming took 0 bases from V and 3 from J, leaving 5 bases between them. Germline-derived CDR1 and CDR2 are LNHNV and YYDKDF (reference sequence). The CDR3 coding sequence is TGTGCCACCAGCAGAGATAGTTACACTGAAGCTTTCTTT. Amino acids: CATSRDSYTEAFF.

The rearrangement uses TRBV7-2 and TRBJ2-4; 7 positions match TRBD2. V shed 1 base, J shed 5 bases, and the junction held 5 bases outside the gene matches. The CDR3 has 15 residues. From germline, CDR1 is SGHTA and CDR2 FQGNSA. In DNA form, the CDR3 reads TGTGCCAGCAGCTTAGTCTCTAGCGGAGAAAACATTCAGTACTTC. Translated, it gives CASSLVSSGENIQYF.

The chain recombines TRBV28 with TRBJ1-3; TRBD1 aligns across 7 bases. This CDR3 is built from 14 residues. V trimming: 10 bases; J trimming: 6 bases; junction bases outside the gene matches: 12. Looked up from germline, CDR1 is MDHEN and CDR2 is SYDVKM. CDR3 coding DNA: TGTGCCACCCAACGACAGGGTCGAGTAAACACCATATATTTT. As protein: CATQRQGRVNTIYF.

The chain combines TRBV14 with TRBJ2-5; D is possibly TRBD2 (5 bases). The CDR3 length is 13 residues. Looked up from germline, CDR1 is SGHDN and CDR2 is FVKESK. Trimming took 4 bases from V and 2 from J, leaving 8 bases between them. CDR3 sequence (DNA): TGTGCCAGCAGCCGAGGGATGCAAGAGACCCAGTACTTC. Translated, it gives CASSRGMQETQYF. The entire variable domain, with the rest obtained from reference TRBV14 and TRBJ2-5, is as follows: EAGVTQFPSHSVIEKGQTVTLRCDPISGHDNLYWYRRVMGKEIKFLLHFVKESKQDESGMPNNRFLAERTGGTYSTLKVQPAELEDSGVYFCASSRGMQETQYFGPGTRLLVL.

The chain employs TRBV4-3 and TRBJ2-3; TRBD2 matches at 8 bases. Trimming at V came to 0 bases and at J to 4 bases, leaving 9 bases not matched to a gene. Germline loops: CDR1 LGHNA, CDR2 YSLEER. The CDR3 has 17 amino acids. The CDR3 is CASSQDLSSGAPDTQYF. CDR3 coding DNA: TGCGCCAGCAGCCAAGATCTGAGTAGCGGGGCTCCAGATACGCAGTATTTT.

The chain has TRBV6-4 and TRBJ2-3, with 10 bases matching TRBD2. The J segment lost 1 base and the V segment lost 6 bases, leaving 19 bases of the junction unmatched. The CDR3 length is 20 residues. The V gene's germline CDR1 is MRHNA and CDR2 SNTAGT. The CDR3 DNA is TGTGCCAGCAGCCACGGGACTAGCGAATACCAATTCGCGGGCACAGATACGCAGTATTTT. As protein: CASSHGTSEYQFAGTDTQYF.

The chain uses TRBV28 and TRBJ2-3, with D possibly matching TRBD2 (6 bases). Germline V gene lookup returns CDR1 MDHEN and CDR2 SYDVKM. The CDR3 has 17 residues. Trimming removed 7 bases at V and 3 bases at J, with 23 bases between. CDR3 residues: CASTPSGSSALTDTQYF. The CDR3 nucleotides are TGTGCCAGCACCCCAAGCGGGTCGTCTGCCCTGACAGATACGCAGTATTTT. Full variable domain (remainder filled in from reference TRBV28 and TRBJ2-3): DVKVTQSSRYLVKRTGEKVFLECVQDMDHENMFWYRQDPGLGLRLIYFSYDVKMKEKGDIPEGYSVSREKKERFSLILESASTNQTSMYLCASTPSGSSALTDTQYFGPGTRLTVL.

The rearrangement uses TRBV7-2 and TRBJ1-2, with TRBD1 as a possible D gene (5 bases). Germline V gives CDR1 SGHTA, CDR2 FQGNSA. Trimming took off 5 bases at V and 4 bases at J, with 8 bases between the two ends. This CDR3 region has 12 residues. Here the CDR3 reads CASSADSYGYTF. The CDR3 region has the DNA TGTGCCAGCAGCGCCGACAGCTATGGCTACACCTTC.

The gene calls are TRBV18 and TRBJ2-1; TRBD1 matches 7 bases. The trim removed 6 bases at V and 4 bases at J, leaving 9 bases unmatched. The CDR3 runs 15 residues. Germline CDR1 and CDR2: KGHSH and LQKENI. The CDR3 loop reads CASSRPGQTYNEQFF. CDR3 sequence (DNA): TGTGCCAGCTCGCGGCCGGGACAGACTTACAATGAGCAGTTCTTC. Full variable domain (rest looked up from reference TRBV18 and TRBJ2-1): NAGVMQNPRHLVRRRGQEARLRCSPMKGHSHVYWYRQLPEEGLKFMVYLQKENIIDESGMPKERFSAEFPKEGPSILRIQQVVRGDSAAYFCASSRPGQTYNEQFFGPGTRLTVL.

This clone appeared a few times. This chain joins TRBV6-5 and TRBJ2-2; 10 nucleotides match TRBD2. This CDR3 has 14 amino acids. Germline CDR1 and CDR2: MNHEY and SVGAGI. V shed 8 bases and J 1 base; nucleotides not matched to a gene: 1. CDR3 in amino acids: CASRTSGNTGELFF. The CDR3 DNA reads TGTGCCAGCCGGACTAGCGGGAACACCGGGGAGCTGTTTTTT.

The chain has TRBV25-1 and TRBJ2-7; 8 bases are shared with TRBD1. J lost 3 bases, V lost 2 bases, and 15 bases had no gene match. Germline V CDR1 and CDR2: MGHDK, SYGVNS. The CDR3 has 18 residues. DNA for the CDR3: TGTGCCAGCAGTGAACCGTTACCCATACAGGGGGTCTACTACGAGCAGTACTTC. It is translated as CASSEPLPIQGVYYEQYF.

This clone showed up just a few times. The V and J genes are TRBV19 and TRBJ2-1; the match to TRBD2 covers 9 bases. The germline gives CDR1 LNHDA, CDR2 SQIVND (reference sequence). Trimming cost V 3 bases and J 5 bases; bases outside gene matches: 8. CDR3 length: 16 amino acids. The DNA for the CDR3 is TGTGCCAGTAGTATCTACCCTAGCGGGGCTAACAATGAGCAGTTCTTC. Residues: CASSIYPSGANNEQFF.

V and J are TRBV7-9 and TRBJ2-5; D possibly corresponds to TRBD2 (6 bases). Between the trimmed V and J ends, which lost 7 bases and 1 base, there was a span of 16 bases. The germline CDR1 and CDR2 sequences are SEHNR and FQNEAQ (reference sequence). The CDR3 extends over 15 amino acids. The CDR3 DNA reads as TGTGCCAGCACTCACGGACGCGGGGCCCAAGAGACCCAGTACTTC. It specifies CASTHGRGAQETQYF.

The chain carries TRBV18 and TRBJ2-7; 8 positions match TRBD1. In germline, CDR1 is KGHSH, CDR2 LQKENI. This CDR3 is 16 amino acids long. Germline trimming cut 3 bases from V and 3 bases from J; bases unmatched to any gene: 10. CDR3 residues: CASSPKAGQGLYEQYF. CDR3 coding DNA: TGTGCCAGCTCACCCAAAGCAGGACAGGGCCTCTACGAGCAGTACTTC.

The chain is built from TRBV11-2 and TRBJ2-1; 8 bases match TRBD1. Germline values: CDR1 SGHAT, CDR2 FQNNGV. V shed 4 bases and J 2 bases; nucleotides not matched to a gene: 7. This CDR3 comprises 16 residues. The CDR3: CASSSYRGVTYNEQFF. The CDR3 DNA reads TGTGCCAGCAGCTCCTACAGGGGGGTCACCTACAATGAGCAGTTCTTC.

The gene calls are TRBV9 and TRBJ2-5, with 11 nucleotides matching TRBD1. CDR1 and CDR2 from the germline V gene are SGDLS and YYNGEE. This CDR3 comprises 16 residues. V was pared by 2 bases and J by 5 bases, with 8 bases of the junction left unmatched. In nucleotides, the CDR3 is TGTGCCAGCAGCGTCGGACAGGGGGCTCGGGGTGAGACCCAGTACTTC. As protein: CASSVGQGARGETQYF.